This T cell receptor beta chain was sequenced during a study of cytomegalovirus exposure and HLA in healthy donors (dated by TCRdb to the late 2010s). Study-level background: An earlier analysis of about 560 of the donors reported over 250 Gb of sequence data and 95 million to 120 million unique TCR beta sequences obtained from some 170 million T cells. Because of strong linkage in the cohort, four or five DR-DQ haplotypes were treated as single units for association and clustering. Every repertoire in the discovery cohort had been generated on one and the same sequencing platform. On average, 235,054 unique TCR beta nucleotide sequences were sequenced per donor among a few hundred genotyped donors of the cohort, with around 19% of those sequences being non-productive. A separate validation cohort of about 110 different subjects was used in addition to the 666-subject first cohort. In a later analysis, previously published TCR beta repertoires from roughly 710 donors were re-analyzed and high-resolution HLA genotyping was added so that TCR occurrence patterns could be studied. The study profiled the T cell repertoires of about 720 subjects by immunosequencing and related them to cytomegalovirus serostatus. An early release that covered 640 HLA-typed donors contained approximately 300 gigabases of sequencing data and tens of millions of unique TCR sequences. The aim of the study was to test whether cataloging public T cell receptors could identify signatures of past pathogen exposure. To predict cytomegalovirus infection status, the study brought together high-throughput TCR immunosequencing, statistical association of individual TCRs with disease status, and machine learning. Class I and class II HLA loci were covered by the typing at four-digit resolution. To decide whether each TCR beta V gene segment behaved as functional or pseudogenic, an earlier analysis of 587 of the donors relied on high-throughput TCR beta sequencing. Of the roughly 390 genotyped donors, about 84% fell in the genetic ancestry cluster associated with self-reported Caucasian donors. In a later genetic analysis, genome-wide SNP genotypes for about three fifths of the roughly 670 donors were used, and that subset was treated as a discovery cohort. Typing coverage differed by locus: A, B, C, DRB1 and DQB1 were typed in roughly 620-630 donors, DQA1 in about 500, DPA1 in around 600, and DPB1 in approximately 450. The later analysis used no new phenotypic data to find candidate immune exposures, relying instead on TCR beta sequences and their occurrence across donors. Donor age, sex, ethnicity and CMV serostatus were compiled together with the repertoire data. Points the paper makes about the study in general: Because HLA typing was unavailable for some donors at each locus, only the typed subset was used in association tests. A group of highly shared sequence variants was considered likely to be a technical artifact of the sequencing pipeline. Because the 87-base-pair reads could not distinguish some IMGT-functional V segments, including TRBV6-2 and TRBV6-3, those segments were excluded. In a later genetic analysis, fewer N-insertions in productive TCRs were reported among donors in an Asian-associated ancestry cluster than the roughly 700-donor mean. It was suggested by the authors that the approach could potentially be generalized to other disease states and immunological phenotypes. The only immune exposure information available for the cohort was CMV serostatus. In a later analysis, TCR association rates were found to vary across HLA loci, with the most associated TCRs seen for DRB1 alleles and the fewest for HLA-C alleles. In a later analysis, most CMV-associated TCR beta chains were found to appear HLA-restricted, with HLA associations seemingly driven largely by CMV exposure. In both the original and validation cohorts, the classifier was reported to diagnose cytomegalovirus status with high specificity and sensitivity. A later analysis found that HLA-associated TCR beta chains were more clonally expanded and had lower generation probabilities than equally common non-associated chains. In vitro tests confirmed that a few of the cytomegalovirus-associated TCR beta chains recognize cytomegalovirus antigens. In a later genetic analysis, a missense DCLRE1C variant was associated with V-gene and J-gene trimming of TCR beta chains, and the association was replicated in an independent cohort. Strong co-occurrence of HLA alleles, especially DR and DQ, made assigning TCR associations to individual alleles difficult. Linkage disequilibrium might explain the correlated functional status among segregating V segments, but an unknown experimental factor could not be ruled out. The earlier analysis of a few hundred of the donors excluded 15 to 20 rarely observed V segments, including chromosome 9 orphons, because counts were too low. Sequencing depth was assumed to be roughly uniform across donors in the presence/absence analyses, though that assumption may not hold. The study gave a list of about 150 TCR beta chains associated with cytomegalovirus. A further reported finding was that TCR beta sequences accurately predicted the HLA-A and HLA-B alleles for most subjects in the first cohort. A later analysis associated 16,951 TCR beta sequences with specific HLA alleles at a false discovery rate of 0.05. A later analysis reported that several top co-occurrence clusters appeared linked to parvovirus B19, influenza, CMV and Epstein-Barr virus. Broadly in line with IMGT annotations, most TCR beta V segments showed up in productive rearrangements about 90% or about 30% of the time in an earlier analysis of 587 of the donors. Only TCR beta chains were sequenced in this cohort, and the absence of alpha or paired-chain data limited detectable features. Most TCR sequences were observed very rarely across donors, whereas some public TCRs were present in many individuals.

The method behind the library was the immunoSEQ multiplex PCR assay. For the multiplex PCR, a mixture combining 60 forward primers for TCR Vbeta segments and 13 reverse primers for TCR Jbeta segments was used. Amplification of the CDR3 region of rearranged TCR beta genes was performed with a multiplex PCR assay on genomic DNA. The amplified TCR beta libraries were sequenced on the Illumina HiSeq System as 87-base-pair reads. The study's processing was this. A later analysis tallied roughly 78 million unique TCR beta chains across the 610 or so repertoires, and approximately 11 million of those chains were shared by two or more donors. Raw reads were error-corrected and collapsed into unique sequences by a nearest-neighbor algorithm in which closely related sequences were merged to remove PCR and sequencing errors. To assign V, D and J gene segments, CDR3 sequences were aligned to IMGT reference sequences. For a sequence to be retained, a match of at least six nucleotides was required to both a V gene segment and a J gene segment. Rearrangements were classified as productive when the CDR3 lacked stop codons and remained in frame with V and J, and all other rearrangements were classified as non-productive. Following IMGT convention, CDR3 was defined as the stretch from the second conserved V-encoded cysteine to the conserved J-encoded phenylalanine. The earlier analysis of 587 of the donors excluded sequences that lacked an unambiguous match to a single V gene segment. In an earlier analysis of 587 of the donors, V segments were called functional above 56.7% productive rearrangements and were called segregating when the between-donor standard deviation exceeded 5%. To diagnose cytomegalovirus status from the catalog of TCR beta chain sequences, a statistical classification framework was built. In a later analysis, TCR nucleotide sequences were compared against IMGT/GENE-DB human TR gene sequences so that V and J genes could be assigned. In a later analysis, CDR3 sequences and most-parsimonious VDJ recombination scenarios were assigned using the TCRdist pipeline. A later analysis defined each TCR beta chain by its CDR3 amino acid sequence plus V-gene family, and excluded reads lacking a unique V-gene family. As a way to deal with suspected cross-contamination and a sequencing artifact, a later analysis dropped 640 or so nucleotide sequences that were highly shared and had low generation probability. In a later analysis, a clonal expansion index was calculated for each public chain from normalized within-repertoire ranks of inferred template counts. Generation probabilities in a later analysis came from a VDJ recombination model fitted to out-of-frame rearrangements, and those results were checked against IGoR. Hypergeometric tests were used in a later analysis to score TCR-TCR, TCR-HLA and TCR-CMV co-occurrence, with a repertoire-size bias correction applied to the TCR pairs. False discovery rates were estimated in a later analysis by permuting HLA or CMV assignments 20 times. In a later analysis, co-occurring TCRs were grouped using DBSCAN, and TCRdist sequence similarity was added for clustering within HLA-allele-positive subsets. For co-occurrence clustering, repertoires with fewer than 30,000 or more than 120,000 public chains were excluded, along with five or six repertoires with anomalous nucleotide sharing. Entries here come from immuneACCESS through TCRdb and include only in-frame sequences with V and J called. Some clones fail to appear in such tables; in the studies checked, an unresolved V gene covers under half of the shortfall, and the cause of the remainder is unknown. For V, J and clone size, that table is used; D and trimming come from the DNA. Counted in this sample were approximately 100,000 clones; around 82% of them appeared once. Of the sample, around 10% is held by the ten largest clones.

The CDR3 numbers 16 residues from cysteine through phenylalanine. The kept DNA is CDR3 alone, 48 bases in frame from the first base. V is pared back by 2 bases and J by 4 bases, with 17 bases lying between the germline termini. In the germline V gene, CDR1 corresponds to MNHEY and CDR2 to SVGAGI. The cohort was made up of about 610 healthy bone marrow donors. At the time of sampling, all cohort members were nominally healthy, though unrecorded immune exposures were likely present. The donor was CMV seropositive and was included in the group of 250 to 300 seropositive cohort members. Each donor provided a peripheral blood sample, and peripheral blood mononuclear cells were used for TCR beta sequencing. Genomic DNA was extracted from the blood cell samples with the Qiagen DNeasy Blood Extraction Kit. On this clone: Its antigen is currently not known. No much larger clone is present one base from it, and per-base qualities are unavailable.

The receptor chain draws on TRBV6-5 and TRBJ1-2; the D gene is perhaps TRBD1, on 5 matching bases. The sequence was collected from a woman under 30 in good health and CMV-seropositive. Material: PBMCs. CDR3 sequence: CASSYVRGWSPYGYTF. Read as DNA, the sequence is TGTGCCAGCAGTTACGTAAGGGGCTGGTCTCCCTATGGCTACACCTTC.